Below, 18 T cell receptor beta chains from the same sample are listed, as sequenced in a study of CD8 T cells in ankylosing spondylitis. Overall study findings and caveats: Blood of patients with ankylosing spondylitis appeared to be characterized by a TCR beta motif of several highly homologous variants.

No antigen has been assigned to these receptors. Using its own MiXCR run on the 5' RACE reads, TCRdb lists one record per CDR3 protein. The data hold around 490,000 distinct CDR3 sequences, with approximately 5.3% observed a single time. Sequencing used blood, either unsorted or a sorted T cell fraction (not recorded which). Every receptor here comes from a male donor with ankylosing spondylitis.

This clonotype came up many times. The chain links TRBV9 to TRBJ2-5; unclear D gene. CDR1 and CDR2 from the germline V gene are SGDLS and YYNGEE. This CDR3 contains 13 residues. Trimming left V 0 bases short and J 3 bases short, with 6 bases between. The DNA of the CDR3 is TGTGCCAGCAGCGTAGGTCCAGAAGAGACCCAGTACTTC. Translating it yields CASSVGPEETQYF.

This clonotype was detected many times. This sequence joins TRBV20-1 and TRBJ1-1; 12 bases are a match to TRBD1. Germline V lookup: CDR1 DFQATT, CDR2 SNEGSKA (reference sequence). The V and J ends lost 1 base and 5 bases, in that order; junction bases with no gene match: 5. The CDR3 length is 15 residues. The CDR3 region is CSARGPGQGATEAFF. CDR3 coding DNA: TGCAGTGCTAGAGGGCCGGGACAGGGGGCTACTGAAGCTTTCTTT.

Concerning this clonotype: This may come from a read error, since a much larger clone is one base off. This chain connects TRBV11-1 to TRBJ1-1; D gene uncertain. The CDR3 sequence is 12 residues long. The V gene's germline CDR1 is SGHAT and CDR2 FQDESV (reference sequence). The chain's CDR3 is CASSRGGVEASF. The CDR3 nucleotides are TGTGCCAGCAGCCGTGGCGGAGTCGAAGCTTCCTTT.

This clonotype was counted ten times or more. V usage is TRBV20-1 and J usage is TRBJ2-7; a weak D match, TRBD1 (6 bases). Trimming cost V 3 bases and J 3 bases, with 12 bases left between them. The CDR3 is 13 residues long. Germline assignment: CDR1 DFQATT and CDR2 SNEGSKA (reference sequence). The chain's CDR3 is CSASRGANYEQYF. Here the CDR3 DNA reads TGCAGTGCTAGCAGGGGCGCAAACTACGAGCAGTACTTC.

This clonotype was found many times. The chain combines TRBV5-1 with TRBJ2-1; D tentatively fits TRBD1 or TRBD2 (5 bases each). The length of the CDR3 is 15 residues. Germline CDR1 and CDR2: SGHRS and YFSETQ. V was trimmed by 0 bases and J by 6 bases, leaving 13 bases between them. CDR3 bases: TGCGCCAGCAGCTTGGGACAAATTGGGGGCAATGAGCAGTTCTTC. This translates into CASSLGQIGGNEQFF.

In this sample, this clonotype turned up many times. In nucleotides, the CDR3 is TGCAGTGCTAGGTCCAGGGGTGCCACTGAAGCTTTCTTT. Amino acids: CSARSRGATEAFF. The rearrangement joins TRBV20-1 to TRBJ1-1, with TRBD1 as a possible D gene (6 bases). V was trimmed by 3 bases and J by 4 bases, leaving 12 bases between them. Germline CDR1 is DFQATT and CDR2 is SNEGSKA (reference sequence). The CDR3 contains 13 residues.

This clonotype was counted ten times or more. The V and J genes are TRBV7-2 and TRBJ2-4; D tentatively reads TRBD1 or TRBD2 (5 bases each). V lost 2 bases and J 6 bases, leaving 11 bases between the germline ends. The V gene's germline CDR1 is SGHTA and CDR2 FQGNSA. This CDR3 is 14 amino acids long. DNA for the CDR3: TGTGCCAGCAGCTTATTGAGGGGCGCAAACATTCAGTACTTC. Its protein is CASSLLRGANIQYF.

This clonotype was counted at least ten times. This chain joins TRBV9 and TRBJ2-1; TRBD2 aligns across 11 bases. This CDR3 has 14 amino acids. The V segment lost 3 bases and the J segment 9 bases; nucleotides outside the gene matches: 5. Germline V gives CDR1 SGDLS, CDR2 YYNGEE. CDR3 amino acids: CASSGLAGSSEQFF. In DNA form, the CDR3 reads TGTGCCAGCAGCGGACTAGCGGGATCGAGTGAGCAGTTCTTC.

This clonotype was detected many times. The chain uses TRBV20-1 and TRBJ2-1, with 15 bases fitting TRBD2. CDR1 is DFQATT, CDR2 SNEGSKA, per germline (reference sequence). The CDR3 length is 19 residues. V was pared by 7 bases and J by 2 bases, with 15 bases of the junction left unmatched. CDR3 nucleotides: TGCAGTGTGCTGGGACTAGCGGGAGGAATCCAATCCACCTACAATGAGCAGTTCTTC. As protein: CSVLGLAGGIQSTYNEQFF.

This clonotype was counted many times. The chain is built from TRBV7-3 and TRBJ2-2, with no clear D. Germline CDR1 SGHTA, CDR2 FQGTGA. The CDR3 totals 15 residues. V shed 1 base and J shed 1 base, with 7 bases lying between them. CDR3 sequence reads: CASSLKPGNTGELFF. CDR3 nucleotide sequence: TGTGCCAGCAGCTTAAAACCAGGGAACACCGGGGAGCTGTTTTTT.

The chain is built from TRBV5-1 and TRBJ2-7; D is perhaps TRBD1 (6 bases). Trimming pared 0 bases from V and 2 bases from J, leaving 9 bases between. Looked up from germline, CDR1 is SGHRS and CDR2 is YFSETQ. The CDR3 length is 14 residues. CDR3 amino acids: CASSLAGHTYEQYF. The CDR3 region has the DNA TGCGCCAGCAGCTTGGCGGGACATACCTACGAGCAGTACTTC.

This clonotype was counted ten times or more. The CDR3 loop reads CAISVTGTGELFF. The CDR3 nucleotides are TGTGCCATCAGTGTAACGGGCACCGGGGAGCTGTTTTTT. This chain links TRBV10-3 with TRBJ2-2; D not certain. This CDR3 spans 13 amino acids. CDR1 is ENHRY, CDR2 SYGVKD, per germline. With 4 bases removed from V and 4 bases from J, the gap between germline ends came to 7 bases.

This clonotype was seen at least ten times. The V and J genes are TRBV7-6 and TRBJ2-7, with 8 bases fitting TRBD1. The V and J ends lost 5 bases and 4 bases, in that order; junction bases with no gene match: 19. This CDR3 spans 18 amino acids. CDR1 and CDR2 from the germline V gene are SGHVS and FNYEAQ. The CDR3 loop reads CASSLRLGSRGLVYEQYF. The CDR3 DNA is TGTGCCAGCAGCCTACGGTTGGGATCCAGGGGGCTCGTGTACGAGCAGTACTTC.

This clonotype was found many times. The chain recombines TRBV7-2 with TRBJ1-2; D gene uncertain. Germline V gene data show CDR1 as SGHTA and CDR2 as FQGNSA. V was shortened by 5 bases and J by 8 bases, with 15 bases between the two germline ends. The CDR3 runs 13 residues. CDR3 DNA: TGTGCCAGCAGCCGTAATCAGCGAAACGGCTACACCTTC. It yields the protein CASSRNQRNGYTF.

The sample holds many counts of this clonotype. The J gene is TRBJ1-2, the V gene TRBV6-1; D is ambiguous. Germline CDR1 is MNHNS and CDR2 is SASEGT. The germline V and J ends were trimmed by 5 bases and 8 bases, with 18 bases remaining between them. The CDR3 has 14 amino acids. The CDR3 sequence is CASSSPTQPRGYTF. DNA for the CDR3: TGTGCCAGCAGTAGTCCTACCCAGCCCCGGGGCTACACCTTC.

In its sample, this clonotype was seen many times. The rearrangement joins TRBV5-1 to TRBJ1-2; perhaps TRBD1 as D (6 bases). CDR3 length: 17 amino acids. Germline V gives CDR1 SGHRS, CDR2 YFSETQ. With 0 bases removed from V and 8 bases from J, the gap between germline ends came to 23 bases. The CDR3 loop reads CASSLALGGQTPGGYTF. CDR3 coding DNA: TGCGCCAGCAGCTTGGCCTTGGGAGGACAGACTCCGGGAGGCTACACCTTC.

This clonotype came up many times. The CDR3 coding sequence is TGCAGTGCCAAACTCGGGGGTGTCAACACTGAAGCTTTCTTT. This translates into CSAKLGGVNTEAFF. The rearrangement joins TRBV20-1 to TRBJ1-1; D is perhaps TRBD1 (5 bases). The germline V gene has CDR1 DFQATT and CDR2 SNEGSKA (reference sequence). Deletions cut 6 bases from V and 2 bases from J, with 16 bases between. This CDR3 has 14 residues.

This clonotype was observed many times. The V gene is TRBV12-3 or TRBV12-4, the J gene TRBJ2-1, with D possibly being TRBD1 (5 bases). Deletions cut 3 bases from V and 6 bases from J, with 12 bases between. The CDR3 extends over 14 amino acids. The chain's CDR3 is CASSFGTRANEQFF. CDR3 sequence (DNA): TGTGCCAGCAGTTTCGGTACCAGGGCCAATGAGCAGTTCTTC.